The 4 T cell receptor beta chains below were found in one sample sequenced in a study of OX40 agonist ivuxolimab in advanced cancers. Clones were sequenced by immunoSEQ multiplex PCR, and TCRdb holds only the in-frame ones, with some missing. Of approximately 50,000 clones in the sample, roughly 86% are singletons; the top ten hold roughly 13%. Here the sequenced sample was CD4+ or CD8+ T cells sorted from blood, taken in a trial of the OX40 agonist ivuxolimab. These receptors were collected from an adult with an advanced solid tumor such as melanoma, head and neck, liver or kidney cancer.

V gene TRBV15 combines with J gene TRBJ1-3; a weak D match, TRBD1 (5 bases). This CDR3 is built from 16 residues. Trimming cost V 6 bases and J 0 bases, with 15 bases left between them. Germline values: CDR1 LNHNV, CDR2 YYDKDF (reference sequence). The CDR3 spells CATSRDATSSGNTIYF. DNA of the CDR3: TGTGCCACCAGTAGGGACGCCACGAGCTCTGGAAACACCATATATTTT.

This clone was recorded once. The V call is TRBV4-1, the J call TRBJ2-3; D gene uncertain. The V end lost 4 bases, the J end lost 0 bases, and 8 bases lay between the germline ends. The CDR3 is made up of 14 amino acids. From germline, CDR1 is MGHRA and CDR2 YSYEKL. The DNA of the CDR3 is TGCGCCAGCAGCCTACGGTACAGCACAGATACGCAGTATTTT. Its protein is CASSLRYSTDTQYF.

The chain joins TRBV11-1 to TRBJ2-1; D remains unclear. CDR1 and CDR2 from the germline V gene are SGHAT and FQDESV (reference sequence). Trimming took 7 bases from V and 9 from J, leaving 19 bases between them. The length of the CDR3 is 14 residues. The CDR3 is CASTSANTSREQFF. CDR3 nucleotides: TGTGCCAGCACATCGGCGAACACAAGCCGTGAGCAGTTCTTC.

The V gene is TRBV7-3, the J gene TRBJ2-3; D unresolved. Trimming shortened V by 6 bases and J by 4 bases, and 11 bases separated the two germline ends. The length of the CDR3 is 13 residues. Germline V gene lookup returns CDR1 SGHTA and CDR2 FQGTGA. The CDR3 region is CASSSDRPDTQYF. The CDR3 nucleotides read TGTGCCAGCAGTTCCGACCGTCCAGATACGCAGTATTTT.